The 24 T cell receptor beta chains in this list originate from one sample, sequenced in a study of T cell changes during pregnancy in multiple sclerosis. Clones were read by immunoSEQ multiplex PCR, and TCRdb kept only the in-frame ones, dropping some. The sample carries 30,000 to 40,000 clones, roughly nine tenths recorded once. The sample consisted of CD4+ T cells from peripheral blood mononuclear cells, taken in the third trimester of pregnancy. These receptors were collected from a female donor in good health, enrolled as a control in a pregnancy study.

The genes are TRBV5-1 and TRBJ1-4, with D hard to call. The CDR3 runs 14 residues. CDR1 and CDR2 (germline): SGHRS, YFSETQ. Trimming took off 0 bases at V and 6 bases at J, with 9 bases between the two ends. CDR3 loop: CASSLATLDEKLFF. The CDR3, as DNA: TGCGCCAGCAGCTTGGCTACCTTAGATGAAAAACTGTTTTTT.

The chain links TRBV14 to TRBJ2-6, with TRBD1 matching over 7 bases. Germline values: CDR1 SGHDN, CDR2 FVKESK. The CDR3 is 17 residues long. Losses at the gene ends were 1 base for V and 1 base for J; bases not matched to a gene: 4. The CDR3 region has the DNA TGTGCCAGCAGCCAAGGGGGGACAGCATCTGGGGCCAACGTCCTGACTTTC. Residues: CASSQGGTASGANVLTF.

The V gene is TRBV18, the J gene TRBJ2-1, with 16 nucleotides matching TRBD2. The V gene end was trimmed by 2 bases and the J gene end by 7 bases; junction bases not matched to a gene: 11. CDR1 KGHSH and CDR2 LQKENI come from the germline V gene. The length of the CDR3 is 19 residues. The CDR3 loop is CASSPKGLAGGMSGNEQFF. The CDR3 DNA reads TGTGCCAGCTCACCAAAGGGACTAGCGGGAGGGATGAGCGGGAATGAGCAGTTCTTC.

V gene TRBV15 combines with J gene TRBJ1-3, with D possibly matching TRBD1 (5 bases). V gave up 5 bases and J gave up 3 bases, with 17 bases separating them. The CDR3 contains 16 residues. In germline, CDR1 is LNHNV, CDR2 YYDKDF (reference sequence). The CDR3 DNA is TGTGCCACCAGCTCAACTCAGGGCTGGTATGGAAACACCATATATTTT. This sequence encodes CATSSTQGWYGNTIYF.

The chain combines TRBV27 with TRBJ2-1, with 8 positions matching TRBD1. The CDR3 runs 13 residues. V trimming: 0 bases; J trimming: 14 bases; junction bases outside the gene matches: 6. From germline, CDR1 is MNHEY and CDR2 SMNVEV (reference sequence). CDR3 nucleotide sequence: TGTGCCAGCAGTTTATCCGATACGACAGGGGAGTTCTTC. This gives the protein CASSLSDTTGEFF.

The chain employs TRBV30 and TRBJ2-7; weak D call: TRBD1 (5 bases). Germline V gives CDR1 GTSNPN, CDR2 SVGIG (reference sequence). V was clipped by 2 bases and J by 3 bases, with 17 bases between them. The length of the CDR3 is 15 residues. The CDR3 DNA follows: TGTGCCTGGAGTCCGCTGGGGCAGGGTGGCTACGAGCAGTACTTC. It yields the protein CAWSPLGQGGYEQYF.

CDR3 DNA sequence: TGTGCCAGCAGTGAGCAGGGGGGACGGCAGCCCCAGCATTTT. As protein: CASSEQGGRQPQHF. The chain combines TRBV28 with TRBJ1-5, with 7 bases aligning to TRBD1. V lost 5 bases to trimming and J lost 7 bases; unmatched junction nucleotides: 8. From germline, CDR1 is MDHEN and CDR2 SYDVKM. This CDR3 contains 14 residues. The full variable domain, its missing parts supplied by reference TRBV28 and TRBJ1-5, is DVKVTQSSRYLVKRTGEKVFLECVQDMDHENMFWYRQDPGLGLRLIYFSYDVKMKEKGDIPEGYSVSREKKERFSLILESASTNQTSMYLCASSEQGGRQPQHFGDGTRLSIL.

V gene TRBV5-1 combines with J gene TRBJ2-3; 7 nucleotides agree with TRBD1. The CDR3 is 15 amino acids. Germline-derived CDR1 and CDR2 are SGHRS and YFSETQ. V lost 3 bases to trimming and J lost 8 bases; unmatched junction nucleotides: 12. The CDR3 reads CASSSPQGVRPTQYF. The CDR3 nucleotides read TGCGCCAGCAGCTCTCCCCAGGGGGTCCGTCCTACGCAGTATTTT.

The chain links TRBV7-3 to TRBJ2-5; 14 bases are a match to TRBD2. Trimming cost V 1 base and J 2 bases; bases outside gene matches: 12. The germline V gene has CDR1 SGHTA and CDR2 FQGTGA. This CDR3 has 20 residues. CDR3 in DNA: TGTGCCAGCAGCTTAAGTGGTCCCGGGACTAGCGGGGGCCCTCAAGAGACCCAGTACTTC. Encoded protein: CASSLSGPGTSGGPQETQYF.

This rearrangement joins TRBV5-8 to TRBJ2-3, with D maybe TRBD2 (5 bases). From germline, CDR1 is SGHTS and CDR2 YDEGEE. Trimming removed 6 bases at V and 4 bases at J, with 21 bases between. The CDR3 has 16 residues. In DNA form, the CDR3 reads TGTGCCAGCAAAACGGGGTGGGTGATTGGCCCAGATACGCAGTATTTT. This codes for CASKTGWVIGPDTQYF.

This chain uses TRBV15 with TRBJ1-4, with TRBD1 matching over 9 bases. With 0 bases clipped from V and 2 bases from J, the junction kept 10 bases outside the gene matches. Per germline, CDR1 LNHNV and CDR2 YYDKDF (reference sequence). This CDR3 is 19 amino acids long. The CDR3 sequence: CATSREPLGQGWTNEKLFF. CDR3 sequence (DNA): TGTGCCACCAGCAGAGAACCCTTGGGACAGGGATGGACTAATGAAAAACTGTTTTTT.

The rearrangement joins TRBV19 to TRBJ2-3, with 9 bases fitting TRBD2. This CDR3 has 15 amino acids. J gave up 3 bases and V 5 bases, and 6 bases lay outside the gene matches. The germline gives CDR1 LNHDA, CDR2 SQIVND (reference sequence). The DNA for the CDR3 is TGTGCCAGTAGTGCTCTAGCGGGGAATACAGATACGCAGTATTTT. This gives the protein CASSALAGNTDTQYF.

The chain carries TRBV4-3 and TRBJ2-1; D is unresolved. The CDR3 runs to 16 residues. Trimming removed 0 bases from V and 0 bases from J, with 9 bases in between. Germline loops: CDR1 LGHNA, CDR2 YSLEER. The CDR3 DNA is TGCGCCAGCAGCCAAGACCCGTCCTCCTCCTACAATGAGCAGTTCTTC. Encoded protein: CASSQDPSSSYNEQFF.

In its sample, this clone was seen once. The CDR3: CASSIRGGVDEQFF. The CDR3, as DNA: TGTGCCAGTAGTATTCGAGGGGGGGTCGATGAGCAGTTCTTC. The chain combines TRBV19 with TRBJ2-1; D is perhaps TRBD2 (7 bases). Germline assignment: CDR1 LNHDA and CDR2 SQIVND (reference sequence). The CDR3 extends over 14 amino acids. The V end was cut by 3 bases, the J end by 8 bases, with 14 bases between.

This chain links TRBV27 with TRBJ2-1; TRBD2 matches 12 bases. Trimming at V came to 5 bases and at J to 4 bases, leaving 9 bases not matched to a gene. The germline gives CDR1 MNHEY, CDR2 SMNVEV (reference sequence). The CDR3 length is 17 residues. In DNA form, the CDR3 reads TGTGCCAGCAGTCCGATCAGACTAGCGGGAGATTACAATGAGCAGTTCTTC. Translated, it gives CASSPIRLAGDYNEQFF.

This sequence joins TRBV11-2 and TRBJ1-5, with D perhaps matching TRBD1 (5 bases). Germline V gene data show CDR1 as SGHAT and CDR2 as FQNNGV. V was trimmed by 4 bases and J by 2 bases, leaving 9 bases between them. The CDR3 runs 14 residues. CDR3 in DNA: TGTGCCAGCAGCTCTCAACAGGGCAATCAGCCCCAGCATTTT. Its translation: CASSSQQGNQPQHF.

This chain connects TRBV10-3 to TRBJ1-2; D is ambiguous. The CDR3 runs 12 residues. Germline-derived CDR1 and CDR2 are ENHRY and SYGVKD. V was shortened by 2 bases and J by 8 bases, with 9 bases between the two germline ends. CDR3 residues: CAISENEEGYTF. CDR3 nucleotide sequence: TGTGCCATCAGTGAGAACGAGGAAGGCTACACCTTC.

This chain uses TRBV4-1 with TRBJ2-5; TRBD2 is a possible D gene (5 bases). The CDR3 runs 17 residues. CDR1 and CDR2 (germline): MGHRA, YSYEKL. V was clipped by 1 base and J by 5 bases, with 20 bases between them. The CDR3 coding sequence is TGCGCCAGCAGCCAAGCTGCCAAAACCGGGGTGGGGGAGACCCAGTACTTC. Translating it yields CASSQAAKTGVGETQYF.

The V and J genes are TRBV7-6 and TRBJ2-7, with a possible D match to TRBD2 (6 bases). The germline V gene encodes CDR1 SGHVS and CDR2 FNYEAQ. The CDR3 is made up of 15 amino acids. V lost 5 bases and J 2 bases, leaving 16 bases between the germline ends. CDR3 residues: CASSLYTGGPYEQYF. The CDR3 DNA reads TGTGCCAGCAGCCTTTACACAGGAGGGCCCTACGAGCAGTACTTC.

This chain connects TRBV29-1 to TRBJ2-1; TRBD2 aligns across 11 bases. The CDR3 has 15 amino acids. V shed 6 bases, J shed 6 bases, and the junction held 10 bases outside the gene matches. CDR1 and CDR2 (germline): SQVTM, ANQGSEA. In DNA form, the CDR3 reads TGCAGCGTACATCAACTAGCGGGAGTCGCCAATGAGCAGTTCTTC. Its translation: CSVHQLAGVANEQFF.

The chain employs TRBV4-2 and TRBJ2-1, with D unclear. Germline values: CDR1 LGHNA, CDR2 YNFKEQ. V was shortened by 4 bases and J by 0 bases, with 13 bases between the two germline ends. The length of the CDR3 is 16 residues. The CDR3 loop reads CASSLLTVSSYNEQFF. Here the CDR3 DNA reads TGTGCCAGCAGCCTCTTGACTGTCAGCTCCTACAATGAGCAGTTCTTC.

In this sample, this clone turned up once. This chain uses TRBV28 with TRBJ1-1; D remains ambiguous. CDR1 is MDHEN, CDR2 SYDVKM, per germline. Trimming cost V 5 bases and J 0 bases, with 10 bases left between them. This CDR3 has 14 amino acids. The CDR3 DNA sequence: TGTGCCAGCAGTGAAGTTAGCTTGAACACTGAAGCTTTCTTT. Encoded protein: CASSEVSLNTEAFF. Combining the CDR3 with reference TRBV28 and TRBJ1-1 gives the whole variable domain DVKVTQSSRYLVKRTGEKVFLECVQDMDHENMFWYRQDPGLGLRLIYFSYDVKMKEKGDIPEGYSVSREKKERFSLILESASTNQTSMYLCASSEVSLNTEAFFGQGTRLTVV.

This rearrangement joins TRBV7-2 to TRBJ2-7; weak D call: TRBD2 (6 bases). V was cut by 1 base and J by 2 bases, with 15 bases left in between. Germline CDR1 is SGHTA and CDR2 is FQGNSA. The CDR3 has 16 residues. The CDR3 here is CASSLEFGGVPYEQYF. The CDR3 DNA sequence: TGTGCCAGCAGCTTAGAGTTTGGCGGGGTCCCCTACGAGCAGTACTTC. Filled out from reference TRBV7-2 and TRBJ2-7, the complete variable domain reads GAGVSQSPSNKVTEKGKDVELRCDPISGHTALYWYRQSLGQGLEFLIYFQGNSAPDKSGLPSDRFSAERTGGSVSTLTIQRTQQEDSAVYLCASSLEFGGVPYEQYFGPGTRLTVT.

The chain combines TRBV5-8 with TRBJ2-7; weak D call: TRBD2 (6 bases). Germline values: CDR1 SGHTS, CDR2 YDEGEE. The V end lost 4 bases, the J end lost 4 bases, and 21 bases lay between the germline ends. This CDR3 region has 16 residues. The CDR3 DNA sequence: TGTGCCAGCAGCCACCCTGGGTGGGGGGTTCTGTACGAGCAGTACTTC. This translates into CASSHPGWGVLYEQYF.